These T cell receptor beta chains were read from a single sample in a study of T cells in Graves' hyperthyroidism and ophthalmopathy. From the multiplex PCR reads, TCRdb called clonotypes with MiXCR, one entry per CDR3 protein. The sample records about 210,000 distinct CDR3 sequences, 17% being singletons. Sequences were obtained from blood. These receptors were obtained from a man aged 50-59 years with Graves' hyperthyroidism. Both conserved end residues are trimmed from each CDR3.

j_call v_call cdr3_aa
TRBJ2-7 TRBV28 ASSPTRTGGEQY
TRBJ1-2 TRBV12-3/TRBV12-4 ASKPAGNYGYT
TRBJ2-7 TRBV20-1 SATPRGDRLVSYEQY
TRBJ2-7 TRBV3-1 ASSQTGDEQY
TRBJ2-3 TRBV9 ASSVVGSSDTQY
TRBJ2-7 TRBV29-1 SVRSSSYEQY
TRBJ2-6 TRBV7-3 ASSREYTGANVLT
TRBJ2-2 TRBV6-1 ASRKNRGLLTGELF
TRBJ2-3 TRBV5-1 ASSVGTSTDTQY
TRBJ1-2 TRBV28 ASSDPPGQIGYT
TRBJ1-1 TRBV18 ASSPNPLGAF
TRBJ1-2 TRBV10-3 AISEDRGSSGYT
TRBJ2-7 TRBV7-9 ASSLVGNSYEQY
TRBJ2-1 TRBV4-1 ASSPGTSGRSQF
TRBJ1-1 TRBV7-8 ASSYHSRNENTEAF
TRBJ1-1 TRBV18 ASSPRTGQGTEAF
TRBJ1-5 TRBV18 ASSPGTTSNQPQH
TRBJ1-5 TRBV4-2 ASSQSPLGGVISAQH
TRBJ2-5 TRBV28 ASSFEVVQETQY
TRBJ2-7 TRBV19 ASSIHPKIAGGFYEQY
TRBJ2-5 TRBV5-8 ASILLTGQETQY
TRBJ2-3 TRBV28 ASSLRPPSTDTRY
TRBJ2-3 TRBV20-1 SAPSSGRTDTQY
TRBJ2-1 TRBV29-1 SVPSGGNEQF
TRBJ2-7 TRBV20-1 SATGTSESYEQY
TRBJ2-3 TRBV20-1 SAQSGGSGDTQY
TRBJ2-3 TRBV6-1 ASKLTPWTSGSTDTQY
TRBJ2-3 TRBV9 ASSPVQTDTQY
TRBJ2-7 TRBV6-1 ASIGGDSSHEQY
TRBJ1-1 TRBV10-2 ASSNTRNTEAF
TRBJ2-1 TRBV27 ASRLAGHNEQF
TRBJ2-2 TRBV5-1 ASSLLGQTGELF
TRBJ2-3 TRBV28 ASLTSGRSLDTQY
TRBJ2-1 TRBV27 ASRLTSGRVGNEQF
TRBJ2-1 TRBV6-2/TRBV6-3 ASSYLRVNEQF
TRBJ1-6 TRBV2 ASKRERGYSPLH
TRBJ2-5 TRBV7-2 ASSSTGTKGETQY
TRBJ2-7 TRBV5-1 ASSVQGGNDAEQY
TRBJ1-1 TRBV20-1 SARQAGGTEAF
TRBJ1-2 TRBV3-1 ASSQVIGKTGRGYT
TRBJ2-1 TRBV6-2/TRBV6-3 ASSYPSAYNEQF
TRBJ2-3 TRBV12-3/TRBV12-4 ASTPLAGGTDTQY
TRBJ2-7 TRBV30 AWRGLGKYEQY
TRBJ2-1 TRBV30 AWRRDYYNEQF
TRBJ2-7 TRBV20-1 SARGQAGDYEQY
TRBJ2-1 TRBV29-1 SVVRQGTNNEQF
TRBJ1-1 TRBV7-3 ASSLTGKTNTEAF
TRBJ2-7 TRBV30 AWSGLASSYEQY
TRBJ2-1 TRBV7-9 ASTGAGASYNEQF
TRBJ2-5 TRBV7-8 ASRRSGTSGRGETQY
TRBJ2-3 TRBV12-3/TRBV12-4 ASSGLAGVGDTQY